This T cell receptor (beta chain) was recovered during a study of control samples from healthy donors and cancer patients. The repertoire was sequenced with immunoSEQ multiplex PCR; TCRdb's copy has only in-frame clones and lacks some. The sample has 100,000 to 150,000 clones, more than 70% seen once. This CDR3 spans 16 amino acids. CDR1 is SGHVS and CDR2 is FQNEAQ in the germline V gene. V lost 2 bases and J 0 bases, leaving 14 bases between the germline ends. Sequenced sample: blood. The clonotype originates from a man aged 45-65 years in good health. The V call is TRBV7-8, the J call TRBJ2-7, with D perhaps given as TRBD1 or TRBD2 (5 bases each). The CDR3, as DNA: TGTGCCAGCAGCTTATTTGGGGGAGTAGGCTCCTACGAGCAGTACTTC. Its translation: CASSLFGGVGSYEQYF.